Presented here are 2 T cell receptor beta chains from one specimen sequenced in a study of early T cells in non-severe SARS-CoV-2 infection. TCRdb re-called the 5' RACE reads with MiXCR, one entry per CDR3 protein. Among about 83,000 distinct CDR3 sequences listed, 10% to 15% were seen once. The sample consisted of whole blood. These receptors originate from an adult who was a healthcare worker with PCR-confirmed SARS-CoV-2 infection or an uninfected control (not recorded which).

The chain recombines TRBV6-1 with TRBJ2-3; D unclear. CDR1 and CDR2 from the germline V gene are MNHNS and SASEGT. CDR3 length: 13 residues. V shed 8 bases and J shed 0 bases, with 9 bases lying between them. DNA of the CDR3: TGTGCCAGCCGGGTGGGGAGCACAGATACGCAGTATTTT. It encodes CASRVGSTDTQYF.

This clonotype was counted a few times. Written as DNA, the CDR3 is TGTGCCAGCAGCCAAGCGAGGCGGGGGAACACTGAAGCTTTCTTT. Translation gives CASSQARRGNTEAFF. The chain joins TRBV3-1 to TRBJ1-1; D gene unclear. CDR1 is LGHDT and CDR2 is YNNKEL in the germline V gene (reference sequence). V gave up 1 base and J gave up 1 base, with 10 bases separating them. CDR3 length: 15 residues.